A single sample is the source of the 27 T cell receptor beta chains below, sequenced in a study of T cells in women clearing cervical HPV infection. Here immunoSEQ multiplex PCR was the method, and the copy in TCRdb shows in-frame clones only, minus some. The sample yields about 32,000 clones, of which the top ten take up more than 6.5%. The sample was blood buffy coat. The receptor source for this set is a woman between 18 and 70 years old with a cervical HPV16 infection that either progressed to CIN3+ or cleared (not recorded which).

Remarks on this clone: The observed sequence ends 3 residues before the CDR3 terminus, with the missing tail filled in from the germline J gene. The chain has TRBV7-2 and TRBJ1-2; D possibly corresponds to TRBD1 (6 bases). Trimming cost V 5 bases and J 5 bases, with 12 bases left between them. Germline CDR1 is SGHTA and CDR2 is FQGNSA. There are 13 residues in the CDR3. The CDR3 spells CASSQNREYGYTF. CDR3 DNA, as far as it was read: TGTGCCAGCAGCCAGAACAGGGAATATGGC.

On this clone: The read is 3 residues too short to cover the CDR3 end, so that end is filled in from the germline J gene. The rearrangement links TRBV19 to TRBJ1-6, with TRBD1 matching 7 bases. In germline, CDR1 is LNHDA, CDR2 SQIVND (reference sequence). J gave up 6 bases and V 6 bases, and 8 bases lay outside the gene matches. The CDR3 totals 15 residues. CDR3 DNA (partial): TGTGCCAGTAGCACGGGGACAGCGATTAATTCACCC. It is translated as CASSTGTAINSP. Given in full, the CDR3 is CASSTGTAINSPLHF.

Concerning this clone: The missing CDR3 end, 3 residues past where the read stops, is filled in from the germline J gene. The chain couples TRBV18 to TRBJ2-7; D is ambiguous. In germline, CDR1 is KGHSH, CDR2 LQKENI. The V end was cut by 6 bases, the J end by 3 bases, with 15 bases between. The CDR3 extends over 14 amino acids. Partial CDR3 DNA: TGTGCCAGCTCTCCCGGTTCAGGTAGCTACGAG. Its protein product is CASSPGSGSYE. The entire CDR3 protein is CASSPGSGSYEQYF.

Comments on this clone: The CDR3 end is not reached by the read, which stops 3 residues before it; the germline J gene fills it in. V usage is TRBV7-9 and J usage is TRBJ2-3; 7 nucleotides align to TRBD2. Losses at the gene ends were 2 bases for V and 2 bases for J; bases not matched to a gene: 4. CDR1 and CDR2 (germline): SEHNR, FQNEAQ (reference sequence). The CDR3 loop spans 15 amino acids. CDR3: CASSLSLADTDTQYF. CDR3 DNA, as far as it was read: TGTGCCAGCAGCTTATCTCTAGCGGACACAGATACG.

As regards this clone: Read sequence stops 3 residues before the CDR3 end, and the germline J gene provides the missing end. The gene calls are TRBV7-9 and TRBJ2-1; TRBD2 agrees at 7 bases. Losses at the gene ends were 1 base for V and 6 bases for J; bases not matched to a gene: 3. The germline gives CDR1 SEHNR, CDR2 FQNEAQ (reference sequence). The CDR3 has 14 residues. The DNA read from the CDR3 is TGTGCCAGCAGCTTAGGGGGGGGTGTCAATGAG. It yields the protein CASSLGGGVNE. The complete CDR3 sequence is CASSLGGGVNEQFF.

As for this clone: The read stops 3 residues short of the end of the CDR3; the missing end is completed from the germline J gene. The V call is TRBV18, the J call TRBJ2-3; 8 bases fit TRBD2. The CDR3 length is 16 residues. V lost 4 bases to trimming and J lost 2 bases; unmatched junction nucleotides: 8. In germline, CDR1 is KGHSH, CDR2 LQKENI. The CDR3 DNA, read in part, is TGTGCCAGCTCACATAGGGAGACTAGCGTCACAGATACG. Translated, it gives CASSHRETSVTDT. The whole CDR3 region reads CASSHRETSVTDTQYF.

In regard to this clone: The sample carries other DNA sequences with the same CDR3. The CDR3 bases that were read are TGTGCCTGGGTGGGACAGCGGGACACTGAA. Translating it yields CAWVGQRDTE. The full CDR3 is CAWVGQRDTEAFF. V gene TRBV30 combines with J gene TRBJ1-1, with 7 bases fitting TRBD1. Coverage ceases 3 residues before the CDR3 finishes, and the germline J gene fills in the end. Germline trimming cut 5 bases from V and 3 bases from J; bases unmatched to any gene: 6. This CDR3 has 13 amino acids. Germline V gene lookup returns CDR1 GTSNPN and CDR2 SVGIG (reference sequence).

With respect to this clone: The read falls 3 residues short of the CDR3 end, and the missing part is taken from the germline J gene. This chain uses TRBV20-1 with TRBJ2-1, with TRBD1 matching 12 bases. This CDR3 is built from 15 residues. With 3 bases clipped from V and 5 bases from J, the junction kept 5 bases outside the gene matches. Germline V gene data show CDR1 as DFQATT and CDR2 as SNEGSKA (reference sequence). CDR3 bases read: TGCAGTGCTAGTGCCGGGACAGGGGGCCACAATGAG. Encoded protein: CSASAGTGGHNE. In full, the CDR3 reads CSASAGTGGHNEQFF.

Regarding this clone: Read coverage stops 3 residues before the CDR3 terminus; the germline J gene supplies the remainder. V gene TRBV11-1 combines with J gene TRBJ2-5; 7 bases map to TRBD1. Per the germline V gene, CDR1 is SGHAT and CDR2 is FQDESV (reference sequence). The V segment lost 4 bases and the J segment 5 bases; nucleotides outside the gene matches: 10. The CDR3 is 15 residues long. CDR3 in amino acids: CASSYLGGSRETQYF. The sequenced CDR3 bases are TGTGCCAGCAGCTACCTAGGGGGCTCTAGGGAGACC.

As concerns this clone: The read terminates 3 residues before the CDR3 end, so the remaining end is supplied by the germline J gene. The chain recombines TRBV23-1 with TRBJ2-2; D perhaps matches TRBD1 (6 bases). Being an ORF, TRBV23-1 has a function that is uncertain. V was shortened by 3 bases and J by 3 bases, with 8 bases between the two germline ends. The CDR3 is 14 residues long. The DNA read from the CDR3 is TGCGCCAGCAGTCAGGCAGGGGACACCGGGGAG. Translated: CASSQAGDTGE. The whole CDR3 region reads CASSQAGDTGELFF.

Concerning this clone: The read ends 3 residues early relative to the CDR3; the germline J gene fills the gap. This chain uses TRBV7-9 with TRBJ1-1; a weak D match, TRBD1 (5 bases). The CDR3 covers 14 residues. V dropped 6 bases and J dropped 4 bases, with 15 bases sitting between them. Germline values: CDR1 SEHNR, CDR2 FQNEAQ (reference sequence). This chain's CDR3 is CASRGPGESTEAFF. The part of the CDR3 DNA that was read is TGTGCCAGCAGAGGACCGGGGGAAAGCACTGAA.

About this clone itself: From the germline J gene comes the end of the CDR3, since the read stops 3 residues before it. The chain recombines TRBV7-3 with TRBJ2-3, with TRBD2 matching over 9 bases. Trimming cost V 5 bases and J 1 base; bases outside gene matches: 7. Germline V gene lookup returns CDR1 SGHTA and CDR2 FQGTGA. The CDR3 has 16 amino acids. The CDR3 sequence: CASSVSAGGGTDTQYF. Partial CDR3 DNA: TGTGCCAGCAGCGTGTCAGCGGGGGGTGGCACAGATACG. The full variable domain, with the rest looked up from reference TRBV7-3 and TRBJ2-3, is GAGVSQTPSNKVTEKGKYVELRCDPISGHTALYWYRQSLGQGPEFLIYFQGTGAADDSGLPNDRFFAVRPEGSVSTLKIQRTERGDSAVYLCASSVSAGGGTDTQYFGPGTRLTVL.

For this clone: The read finishes 3 residues shy of the CDR3 end, and the germline J gene is used to complete it. The rearrangement joins TRBV5-1 to TRBJ2-7; 7 bases are a match to TRBD1. With V trimmed by 3 bases and J by 2 bases, 5 bases remained unmatched. Germline CDR1 is SGHRS and CDR2 is YFSETQ. The CDR3 spans 14 residues. The CDR3 spells CASSSPGQTYEQYF. The sequenced part of the CDR3 DNA is TGCGCCAGCAGCTCGCCGGGACAGACCTACGAG.

Comment on this clone: The CDR3 goes on 3 residues after the read ends, and that part is filled in from the germline J gene. The chain links TRBV10-2 to TRBJ1-4; no clear D. Trimming shortened V by 0 bases and J by 7 bases, and 12 bases separated the two germline ends. This CDR3 spans 15 amino acids. The V gene's germline CDR1 is WSHSY and CDR2 SAAADI. CDR3 bases read: TGCGCCAGCAGTGAGTCGAGGGCAGGTTTTGAAAAA. Translated: CASSESRAGFEK. The whole CDR3 is CASSESRAGFEKLFF.

As for this clone: The read comes to an end 3 residues before the CDR3 does, leaving the germline J gene to fill in the end. The chain is built from TRBV19 and TRBJ2-4, with 11 bases fitting TRBD2. The CDR3 is made up of 18 amino acids. Germline-derived CDR1 and CDR2 are LNHDA and SQIVND (reference sequence). The junction had 9 bases not matched to a gene; V was cut back by 5 bases and J by 0 bases. CDR3 region: CASSPLAGGLSAKNIQYF. The part of the CDR3 DNA that was read is TGTGCCAGTAGTCCCCTAGCGGGGGGTCTTTCAGCCAAAAACATT.

Notes on this clone: Sequencing ends 3 residues short of the CDR3 end; the germline J gene provides the rest. This rearrangement joins TRBV20-1 to TRBJ1-2; D remains unclear. The CDR3 totals 13 residues. The germline V and J ends were trimmed by 4 bases and 3 bases, with 12 bases remaining between them. Germline CDR1 and CDR2: DFQATT and SNEGSKA (reference sequence). This chain's CDR3 is CSANTPGDYGYTF. Incomplete CDR3 DNA: TGCAGTGCTAATACGCCCGGGGACTATGGC.

With respect to this clone: The read ends 3 residues early relative to the CDR3; the germline J gene fills the gap. The chain employs TRBV6-1 and TRBJ1-2; 7 positions agree with TRBD1. This CDR3 has 14 residues. With V trimmed by 3 bases and J by 4 bases, 5 bases remained unmatched. Per the germline V gene, CDR1 is MNHNS and CDR2 is SASEGT. CDR3 sequence: CASSDPGQIYGYTF. Partial CDR3 DNA: TGTGCCAGCAGTGACCCGGGACAGATCTATGGC.

On this clone itself: The missing CDR3 end, 3 residues past where the read stops, is filled in from the germline J gene. This chain uses TRBV2 with TRBJ2-7, with D perhaps matching TRBD1 (6 bases). Looked up from germline, CDR1 is SNHLY and CDR2 is FYNNEI. V dropped 5 bases and J dropped 6 bases, with 17 bases sitting between them. This CDR3 has 14 residues. Incomplete CDR3 DNA: TGTGCCAGCAGTTCAGGGGTCTCGGTTTCCGAG. It specifies CASSSGVSVSE. The full CDR3 protein reads CASSSGVSVSEQYF. Looking up the rest from reference TRBV2 and TRBJ2-7 gives the full variable domain: EPEVTQTPSHQVTQMGQEVILRCVPISNHLYFYWYRQILGQKVEFLVSFYNNEISEKSEIFDDQFSVERPDGSNFTLKIRSTKLEDSAMYFCASSSGVSVSEQYFGPGTRLTVT.

About this clone itself: The CDR3 end is not reached by the read, which stops 3 residues before it; the germline J gene fills it in. This chain connects TRBV20-1 to TRBJ2-3; D unclear. This CDR3 comprises 12 residues. Germline CDR1 reads DFQATT; CDR2 reads SNEGSKA (reference sequence). V was pared by 2 bases and J by 3 bases, with 6 bases between. This CDR3 is CSARQLTDTQYF. The CDR3 bases that were read are TGCAGTGCTAGACAACTGACAGATACG.

The sequenced part of the CDR3 DNA is TGTGCCAGCAGCCGACGGGGAGGGGGCGCCTCG. Translated: CASSRRGGGAS. The entire CDR3 reads CASSRRGGGASAFF. The chain recombines TRBV28 with TRBJ1-1; the match to TRBD1 covers 7 bases. The CDR3 goes on 3 residues after the read ends, and that part is filled in from the germline J gene. Germline lookup yields CDR1 MDHEN and CDR2 SYDVKM. The CDR3 contains 14 residues.

As regards this clone: The read stops 3 residues short of the end of the CDR3; the missing end is completed from the germline J gene. The chain links TRBV6-1 to TRBJ1-2; D not certain. Germline CDR1 MNHNS, CDR2 SASEGT. The length of the CDR3 is 13 residues. V was cut by 1 base and J by 7 bases, with 10 bases left in between. This CDR3 is CASSEDLYGGYTF. Partial CDR3 DNA: TGTGCCAGCAGTGAAGATCTATATGGTGGC.

As regards this clone: Read data end 3 residues before the CDR3 end; the end is taken from the germline J gene. V gene TRBV2 combines with J gene TRBJ2-4; 7 nucleotides line up with TRBD1. With 5 bases clipped from V and 8 bases from J, the junction kept 9 bases outside the gene matches. The germline V gene has CDR1 SNHLY and CDR2 FYNNEI. CDR3 size: 14 residues. CDR3 bases read: TGTGCCAGCAGTTCGACAGGGTTTGGAGACATT. Residues: CASSSTGFGDI. The full CDR3 protein is CASSSTGFGDIQYF.

Concerning this clone itself: Read coverage stops 3 residues before the CDR3 terminus; the germline J gene supplies the remainder. Other DNA sequences of this sample code for an identical CDR3. The chain recombines TRBV5-1 with TRBJ2-2, with D unresolved. Between the trimmed V and J ends, which lost 0 bases and 0 bases, there was a span of 6 bases. The CDR3 totals 15 residues. CDR1 and CDR2 (germline): SGHRS, YFSETQ. The CDR3 DNA, read in part, is TGCGCCAGCAGCTTGGGTCAGTCGAACACCGGGGAG. Its protein is CASSLGQSNTGE. In full, the CDR3 is CASSLGQSNTGELFF.

The sequenced CDR3 bases are TGTGCCAGCTCCTCAAGCCACCAAGAGACC. It encodes CASSSSHQET. The full CDR3 protein is CASSSSHQETQYF. This rearrangement joins TRBV2 to TRBJ2-5; D unclear. The CDR3 extends 3 residues past the end of the read, so its final part is completed from the germline J gene. Germline assignment: CDR1 SNHLY and CDR2 FYNNEI. The CDR3 spans 13 residues. Trimming stripped 8 bases from V and 0 bases from J, with 10 bases between.

A note on this clone: Sequencing ends 3 residues short of the CDR3 end; the germline J gene provides the rest. The chain recombines TRBV6-1 with TRBJ1-4, with 9 positions matching TRBD1. The CDR3 spans 14 residues. The V segment lost 3 bases and the J segment 7 bases; nucleotides outside the gene matches: 3. The V gene's germline CDR1 is MNHNS and CDR2 SASEGT. This chain's CDR3 is CASSDRTGAEKLFF. The part of the CDR3 DNA that was read is TGTGCCAGCAGTGATAGGACAGGGGCTGAAAAA.

On this clone: The read ends 3 residues before the CDR3 terminus; that terminus is restored from the germline J gene. The chain combines TRBV2 with TRBJ1-1, with D perhaps matching TRBD1 (5 bases). Germline V gene data show CDR1 as SNHLY and CDR2 as FYNNEI. There are 14 residues in the CDR3. V gave up 6 bases and J gave up 4 bases, with 15 bases separating them. The CDR3 bases that were read are TGTGCCAGCAGGGGGGGAGGGGTTGCCACTGAA. Its translation: CASRGGGVATE. The whole CDR3 protein reads CASRGGGVATEAFF.

Of note for this clone: The sequence runs out 3 residues before the end of the CDR3; the remainder is reconstructed from the germline J gene. The chain links TRBV19 to TRBJ1-2; tentatively, D is TRBD1 (5 bases). Per germline, CDR1 LNHDA and CDR2 SQIVND (reference sequence). V was shortened by 2 bases and J by 6 bases, with 13 bases between the two germline ends. The CDR3 is made up of 14 amino acids. CDR3 DNA, as far as it was read: TGTGCCAGTAGTATACGAAGGGGTGAGGATGGC. The encoded protein is CASSIRRGEDG. The whole CDR3 region reads CASSIRRGEDGYTF. Drawing the rest from reference TRBV19 and TRBJ1-2, the complete variable domain is DGGITQSPKYLFRKEGQNVTLSCEQNLNHDAMYWYRQDPGQGLRLIYYSQIVNDFQKGDIAEGYSVSREKKESFPLTVTSAQKNPTAFYLCASSIRRGEDGYTFGSGTRLTVV.